This T cell receptor beta chain originates from a study of blood T cell repertoires in COVID-19. Study in general: Sites across the United States, Italy and Spain contributed samples from acute and convalescent COVID-19.

The germline CDR1 and CDR2 sequences are SGHRS and YFSETQ. This CDR3 has 15 residues. Between the trimmed V and J ends, which lost 4 bases and 1 base, there was a span of 14 bases. In the authors' methods: Amplifying reference gene primers gave estimates of nucleated cell counts. Profiling relied on immunoSEQ multiplex PCR, and the TCRdb table lists in-frame clones only, not all of them. V and J calls and clone size are given by that table; D and trimming were obtained from the DNA. The sample contains approximately 250,000 clones, 84% of which appear only once. The receptor was isolated from a human donor in a cohort sampled during active COVID-19. V usage is TRBV5-1 and J usage is TRBJ1-1, with D maybe TRBD1 (6 bases). The specimen sequenced was peripheral blood. The CDR3 reads CASSGGAPRNTEAFF. The CDR3 DNA follows: TGCGCCAGCAGCGGGGGGGCCCCACGGAACACTGAAGCTTTCTTT.